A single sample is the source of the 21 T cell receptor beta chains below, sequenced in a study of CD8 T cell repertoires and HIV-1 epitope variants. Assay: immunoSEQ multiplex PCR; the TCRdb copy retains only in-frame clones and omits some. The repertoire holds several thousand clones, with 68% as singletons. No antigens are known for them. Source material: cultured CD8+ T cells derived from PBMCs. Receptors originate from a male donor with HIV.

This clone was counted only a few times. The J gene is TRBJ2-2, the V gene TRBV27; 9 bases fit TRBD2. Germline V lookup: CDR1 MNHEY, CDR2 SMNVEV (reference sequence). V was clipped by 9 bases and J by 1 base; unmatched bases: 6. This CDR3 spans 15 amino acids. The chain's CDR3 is CARKLAGRNTGELFF. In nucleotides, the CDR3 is TGTGCCAGGAAGCTAGCGGGGAGGAACACCGGGGAGCTGTTTTTT.

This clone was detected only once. DNA for the CDR3: TGTGCCAGCAGCCCAGGAAATAGCGGGGAAGAGACCCAGTACTTC. This gives the protein CASSPGNSGEETQYF. The chain recombines TRBV7-2 with TRBJ2-5; 8 bases agree with TRBD2. Trimming removed 5 bases from V and 3 bases from J; junction bases left unmatched: 8. CDR3 length: 15 amino acids. CDR1 SGHTA and CDR2 FQGNSA come from the germline V gene.

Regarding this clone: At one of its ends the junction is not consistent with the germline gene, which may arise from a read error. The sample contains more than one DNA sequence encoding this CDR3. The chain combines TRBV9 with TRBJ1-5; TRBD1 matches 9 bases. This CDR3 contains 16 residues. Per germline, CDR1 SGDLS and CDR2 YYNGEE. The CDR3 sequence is CASSHLGQGSNQPQHF. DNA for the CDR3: TGTGCTAGCAGCCATTTGGGACAGGGCAGCAATCAGCCCCAGCATTTT. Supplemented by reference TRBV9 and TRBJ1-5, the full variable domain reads DSGVTQTPKHLITATGQRVTLRCSPRSGDLSVYWYQQSLDQGLQFLIQYYNGEERAKGNILERFSAQQFPDLHSELNLSSLELGDSALYFCASSHLGQGSNQPQHFGDGTRLSIL.

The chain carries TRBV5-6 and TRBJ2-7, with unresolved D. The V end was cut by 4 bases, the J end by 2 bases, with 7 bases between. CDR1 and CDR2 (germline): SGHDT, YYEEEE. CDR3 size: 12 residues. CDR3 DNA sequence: TGTGCCAGCAGCCTGGGGACCTACGAGCAGTACTTC. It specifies CASSLGTYEQYF.

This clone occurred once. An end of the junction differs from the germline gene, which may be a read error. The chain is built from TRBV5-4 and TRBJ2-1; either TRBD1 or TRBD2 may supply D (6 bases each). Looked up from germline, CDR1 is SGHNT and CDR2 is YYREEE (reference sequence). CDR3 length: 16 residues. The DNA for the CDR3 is TGTGCCAGCAGCCAACGTTCAAGGGGCCGGGGGCTCCCAAGGGTCTTC. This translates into CASSQRSRGRGLPRVF. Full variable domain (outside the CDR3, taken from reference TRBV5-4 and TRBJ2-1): ETGVTQSPTHLIKTRGQQVTLRCSSQSGHNTVSWYQQALGQGPQFIFQYYREEENGRGNFPPRFSGLQFPNYSSELNVNALELDDSALYLCASSQRSRGRGLPRVFGPGTRLTVL.

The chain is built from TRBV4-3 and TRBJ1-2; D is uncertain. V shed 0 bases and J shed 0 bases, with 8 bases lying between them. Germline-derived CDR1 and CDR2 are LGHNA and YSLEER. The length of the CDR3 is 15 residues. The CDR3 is CASSQELGSNYGYTF. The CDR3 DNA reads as TGCGCCAGCAGCCAAGAGCTCGGATCTAACTATGGCTACACCTTC.

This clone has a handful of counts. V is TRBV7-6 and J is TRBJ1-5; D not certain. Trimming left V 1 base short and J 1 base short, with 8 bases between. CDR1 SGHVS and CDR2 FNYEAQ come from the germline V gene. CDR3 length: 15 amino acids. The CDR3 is CASSLGGGSNQPQHF. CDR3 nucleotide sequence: TGTGCCAGCAGCTTAGGGGGTGGGAGCAATCAGCCCCAGCATTTT.

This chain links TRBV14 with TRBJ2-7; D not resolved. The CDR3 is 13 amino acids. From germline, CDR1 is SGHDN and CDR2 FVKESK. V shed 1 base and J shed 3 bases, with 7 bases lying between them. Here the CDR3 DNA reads TGTGCCAGCAGCCAAGTGGTCAGCTACGAGCAGTACTTC. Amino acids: CASSQVVSYEQYF.

The CDR3 here is CASSIDRTSGRVTLYNEQFF. CDR3 DNA sequence: TGTGCCAGTAGTATCGATCGAACTAGCGGGAGGGTTACACTCTACAATGAGCAGTTCTTC. The V call is TRBV19, the J call TRBJ2-1; 13 bases line up with TRBD2. This CDR3 contains 20 residues. J was trimmed by 3 bases and V by 3 bases; bases with no gene match: 14. CDR1 is LNHDA and CDR2 is SQIVND in the germline V gene (reference sequence).

CDR3 bases: TGCGCCAGCAGTTTTTATAGCGGGAGAAGGGGAGAGACCCAGTACTTC. Translation: CASSFYSGRRGETQYF. The rearrangement links TRBV5-1 to TRBJ2-5; the match to TRBD2 covers 9 bases. The CDR3 contains 16 residues. V lost 5 bases, J lost 4 bases, and 12 bases stayed unmatched. CDR1 and CDR2 from the germline V gene are SGHRS and YFSETQ.

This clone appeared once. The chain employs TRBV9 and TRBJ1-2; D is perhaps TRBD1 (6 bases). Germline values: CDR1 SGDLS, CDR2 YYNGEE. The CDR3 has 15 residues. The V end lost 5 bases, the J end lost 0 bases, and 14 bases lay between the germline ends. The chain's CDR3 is CASSRTAGANYGYTF. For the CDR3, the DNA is TGTGCCAGCAGTCGGACAGCCGGGGCTAACTATGGCTACACCTTC.

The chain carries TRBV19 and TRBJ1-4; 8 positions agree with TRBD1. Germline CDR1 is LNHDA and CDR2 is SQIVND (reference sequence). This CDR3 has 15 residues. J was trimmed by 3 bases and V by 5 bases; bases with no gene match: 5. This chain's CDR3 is CASSSGTGPNEKLFF. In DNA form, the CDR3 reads TGTGCCAGTAGTTCCGGGACAGGCCCTAATGAAAAACTGTTTTTT.

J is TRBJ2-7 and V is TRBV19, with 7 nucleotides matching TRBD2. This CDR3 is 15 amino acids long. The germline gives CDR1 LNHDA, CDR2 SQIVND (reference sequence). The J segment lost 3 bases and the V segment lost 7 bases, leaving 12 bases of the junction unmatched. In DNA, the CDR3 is TGTGCCAGTAAAATCGGGGCGGGGGTAAGCTACGAGCAGTACTTC. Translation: CASKIGAGVSYEQYF.

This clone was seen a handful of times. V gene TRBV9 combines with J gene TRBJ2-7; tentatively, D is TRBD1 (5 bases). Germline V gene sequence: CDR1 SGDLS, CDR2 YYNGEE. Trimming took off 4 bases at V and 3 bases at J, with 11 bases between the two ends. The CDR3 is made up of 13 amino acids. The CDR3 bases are TGTGCCAGCAGCCCCCAAACAGGCTACGAGCAGTACTTC. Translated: CASSPQTGYEQYF.

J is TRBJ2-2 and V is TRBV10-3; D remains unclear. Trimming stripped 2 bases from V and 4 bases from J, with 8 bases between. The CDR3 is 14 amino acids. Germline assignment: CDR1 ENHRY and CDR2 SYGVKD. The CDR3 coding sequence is TGTGCCATCAGTGAGGGCCCCGGCACCGGGGAGCTGTTTTTT. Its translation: CAISEGPGTGELFF.

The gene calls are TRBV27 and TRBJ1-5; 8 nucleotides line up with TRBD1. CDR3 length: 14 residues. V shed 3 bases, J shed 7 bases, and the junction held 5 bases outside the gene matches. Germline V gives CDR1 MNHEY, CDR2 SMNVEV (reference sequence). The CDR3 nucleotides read TGTGCCAGCAGTTTGGGTGCAGGGGGCCAGCCCCAGCATTTT. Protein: CASSLGAGGQPQHF.

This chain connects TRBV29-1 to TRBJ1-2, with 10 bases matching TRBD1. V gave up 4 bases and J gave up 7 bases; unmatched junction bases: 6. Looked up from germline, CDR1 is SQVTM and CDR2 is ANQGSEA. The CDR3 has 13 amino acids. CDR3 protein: CSVGQGAFGGYTF. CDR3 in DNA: TGCAGCGTTGGACAGGGGGCATTCGGTGGCTACACCTTC.

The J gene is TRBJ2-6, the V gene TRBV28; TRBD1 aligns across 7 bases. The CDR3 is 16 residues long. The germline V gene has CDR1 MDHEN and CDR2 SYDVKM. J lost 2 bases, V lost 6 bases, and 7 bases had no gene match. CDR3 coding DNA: TGTGCCAGCAGGACGCGACAGGGAGCTGGGGCCAACGTCCTGACTTTC. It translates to CASRTRQGAGANVLTF.

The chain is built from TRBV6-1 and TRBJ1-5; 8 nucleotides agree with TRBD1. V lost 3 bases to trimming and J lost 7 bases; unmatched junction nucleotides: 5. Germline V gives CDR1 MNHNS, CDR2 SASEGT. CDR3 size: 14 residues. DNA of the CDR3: TGTGCCAGCAGTGACTCGGACAGGGAGCAGCCCCAGCATTTT. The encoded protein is CASSDSDREQPQHF.

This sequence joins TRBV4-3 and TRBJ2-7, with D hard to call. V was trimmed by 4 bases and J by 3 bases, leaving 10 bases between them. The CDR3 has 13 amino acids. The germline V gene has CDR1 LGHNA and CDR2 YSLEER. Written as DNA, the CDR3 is TGCGCCAGCAGCCGTATACTCGACTACGAGCAGTACTTC. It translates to CASSRILDYEQYF.

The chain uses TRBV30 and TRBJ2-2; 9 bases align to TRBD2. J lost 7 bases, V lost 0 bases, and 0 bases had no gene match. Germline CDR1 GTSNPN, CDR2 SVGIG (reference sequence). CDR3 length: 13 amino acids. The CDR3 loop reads CAWSVAGGGELFF. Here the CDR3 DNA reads TGTGCCTGGAGTGTAGCGGGGGGCGGGGAGCTGTTTTTT.